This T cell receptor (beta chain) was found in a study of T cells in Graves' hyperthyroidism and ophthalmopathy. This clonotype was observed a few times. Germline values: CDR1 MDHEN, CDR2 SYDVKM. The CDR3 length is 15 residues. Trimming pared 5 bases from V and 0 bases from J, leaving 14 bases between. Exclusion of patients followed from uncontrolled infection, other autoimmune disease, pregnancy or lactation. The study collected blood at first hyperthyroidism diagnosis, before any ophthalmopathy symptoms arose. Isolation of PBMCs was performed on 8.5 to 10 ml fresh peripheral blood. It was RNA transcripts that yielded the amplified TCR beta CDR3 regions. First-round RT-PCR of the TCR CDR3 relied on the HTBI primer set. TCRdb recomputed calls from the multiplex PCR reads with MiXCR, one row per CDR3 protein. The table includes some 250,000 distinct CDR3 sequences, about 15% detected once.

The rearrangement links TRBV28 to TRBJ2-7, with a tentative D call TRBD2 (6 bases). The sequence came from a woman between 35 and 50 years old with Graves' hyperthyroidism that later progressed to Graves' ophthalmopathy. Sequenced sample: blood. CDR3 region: CASSGGIGSSYEQYF. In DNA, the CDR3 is TGTGCCAGCAGTGGGGGGATTGGCAGCTCCTACGAGCAGTACTTC.